This TCR beta chain comes out of a study of blood T cell repertoires in COVID-19. Study at large: The United States, Italy and Spain provided the acute and convalescent COVID-19 samples. Sources were T cells, B-cell-depleted T cells, or PBMCs; the material itself was cDNA or gDNA.

Original handling: Researchers report that nucleated cell counts were estimated from reference gene primer amplification. Using immunoSEQ multiplex PCR, the repertoire was profiled, and TCRdb retains in-frame clones only, with some absent. The DNA was the basis for D and trimming; V, J and clone size are from that table. There are some 400,000 clones in the sample; about 87% occur only once, and about 2% lies in the top ten. Enrolled during active infection, Seattle patients were then followed longitudinally. With V trimmed by 1 base and J by 4 bases, 10 bases remained unmatched. Per germline, CDR1 SGHTA and CDR2 FQGTGA. This CDR3 has 17 residues.

The rearrangement links TRBV7-3 to TRBJ2-1, with 7 bases lining up with TRBD1. The TCR sequence derives from an older woman with COVID-19, enrolled during active disease. The sample taken for sequencing was peripheral blood. The CDR3 is CASSLIAGQGVYNEQFF. CDR3 nucleotide sequence: TGTGCCAGCAGCTTAATCGCGGGTCAGGGGGTTTACAATGAGCAGTTCTTC.